This T cell receptor beta chain was retrieved from a study of T cell responses to AZD1222 COVID-19 vaccine. Trimming pared 4 bases from V and 0 bases from J, leaving 13 bases between. Germline lookup yields CDR1 MRHNA and CDR2 SNTAGT. The CDR3 contains 15 residues. The repertoire was sequenced with immunoSEQ multiplex PCR; TCRdb's copy has only in-frame clones and lacks some. Of 85,000 to 100,000 clones listed, approximately 86% are singletons. V gene TRBV6-4 combines with J gene TRBJ2-7; either TRBD1 or TRBD2 may fit D (6 bases each). The TCR comes from an adult in good health. Sequenced material: peripheral blood, taken on day 0 of AZD1222 vaccination. The CDR3 nucleotides read TGTGCCAGCAGTGCCCGTCCGGGGGCCTCCTACGAGCAGTACTTC. Its translation: CASSARPGASYEQYF.